The 6 T cell receptor beta chains below all came from one sample that was sequenced in a study of blood T cell repertoires in COVID-19. TCRdb keeps only in-frame clones here, not all; method: immunoSEQ multiplex PCR. The table has about 280,000 clones, around nine tenths seen once; the top ten hold under 7%. Sample: PBMCs or T cells enriched from blood (not recorded which). Source of these receptors: a woman in her forties who had recovered from COVID-19.

The chain joins TRBV7-2 to TRBJ1-2; TRBD1 matches at 8 bases. V lost 1 base to trimming and J lost 3 bases; unmatched junction nucleotides: 4. The length of the CDR3 is 15 residues. The V gene's germline CDR1 is SGHTA and CDR2 FQGNSA. The DNA of the CDR3 is TGTGCCAGCAGCTTAGGGACAGGGTATGACTATGGCTACACCTTC. It is translated as CASSLGTGYDYGYTF.

The chain has TRBV13 and TRBJ1-2; D ambiguous. This CDR3 spans 13 amino acids. Trimming stripped 5 bases from V and 7 bases from J, with 14 bases between. Germline CDR1 and CDR2: PRHDT and FYEKMQ (reference sequence). The CDR3, as DNA: TGTGCCAGCAGCCCGGCCCCGCGGGGTGGCTACACCTTC. Residues: CASSPAPRGGYTF.

The chain uses TRBV19 and TRBJ2-2; 11 bases agree with TRBD2. This CDR3 has 17 residues. Germline-derived CDR1 and CDR2 are LNHDA and SQIVND (reference sequence). With V trimmed by 6 bases and J by 3 bases, 9 bases remained unmatched. The CDR3 protein is CASRLTSGSGYTGELFF. The DNA for the CDR3 is TGTGCCAGTAGGTTAACTAGCGGGAGTGGTTACACCGGGGAGCTGTTTTTT.

The gene calls are TRBV20-1 and TRBJ1-1, with 7 bases aligning to TRBD1. The length of the CDR3 is 11 residues. V shed 6 bases, J shed 8 bases, and the junction held 6 bases outside the gene matches. Germline V gene lookup returns CDR1 DFQATT and CDR2 SNEGSKA (reference sequence). The CDR3 DNA reads as TGCAGTGCCCAGGACAGGCAAGAAGCTTTCTTT. Translating gives CSAQDRQEAFF.

This clone was detected once. V is TRBV7-2 and J is TRBJ2-1, with 7 nucleotides matching TRBD2. The CDR3 is 15 amino acids. Germline trimming cut 2 bases from V and 7 bases from J; bases unmatched to any gene: 8. Germline values: CDR1 SGHTA, CDR2 FQGNSA. CDR3 bases: TGTGCCAGCAGCTTATTAGGCCCGCGGGGGAATGAGCAGTTCTTC. This sequence encodes CASSLLGPRGNEQFF.

The chain carries TRBV7-2 and TRBJ2-1; the match to TRBD2 covers 7 bases. The germline gives CDR1 SGHTA, CDR2 FQGNSA. This CDR3 region has 17 residues. V lost 2 bases, J lost 3 bases, and 10 bases stayed unmatched. The CDR3 coding sequence is TGTGCCAGCAGCTTAATCTCCAGTAGCGGGTTCTACAATGAGCAGTTCTTC. Encoded protein: CASSLISSSGFYNEQFF.